A single sample gave rise to the 27 T cell receptor beta chains below, sequenced in a study of cytomegalovirus exposure and HLA in healthy donors (dated by TCRdb to the late 2010s). The library was produced with the immunoSEQ multiplex PCR assay. The immuneACCESS repertoire file appears here via TCRdb, limited to in-frame rearrangements. These files lack a portion of the clones; in checked studies, under half of the deficit traces to unresolved V genes, and the cause of the others is not known. The sample table shows hundreds of thousands of clones, and about 90% are seen once. The ten largest clones represent around 3.1% of the sample. Specimen: PBMCs. All receptors derive from a woman aged 25-40 years in good health and CMV-seronegative.

A word on this clone: One junction end does not reproduce the germline sequence, and a read error may be involved. CDR3 amino acids: CSVVEGTTTRF. Written as DNA, the CDR3 is TGCAGCGTTGTCGAGGGGACAACAACCCGTTTT. The rearrangement uses TRBV29-1 and TRBJ2-3, with D possibly being TRBD1 (6 bases). CDR3 size: 11 residues. Germline V gene data show CDR1 as SQVTM and CDR2 as ANQGSEA.

The CDR3 bases are TGTGCCAGCAGTGATGGCTACCAAGAGACCCAGTACTTC. Protein: CASSDGYQETQYF. This chain connects TRBV25-1 to TRBJ2-5; D call uncertain. The CDR3 is 13 residues long. V was clipped by 3 bases and J by 0 bases, with 5 bases between them. CDR1 MGHDK and CDR2 SYGVNS come from the germline V gene.

The chain links TRBV27 to TRBJ2-7; D gene ambiguous. CDR1 MNHEY and CDR2 SMNVEV come from the germline V gene (reference sequence). The CDR3 runs 14 residues. V lost 5 bases, J lost 3 bases, and 14 bases lay in between. CDR3 sequence reads: CASSRHPNYYEQYF. Written as DNA, the CDR3 is TGTGCCAGCAGTCGACACCCCAATTACTACGAGCAGTACTTC.

The chain has TRBV28 and TRBJ2-2; 9 nucleotides agree with TRBD1. The CDR3 has 14 amino acids. V lost 6 bases and J lost 6; bases outside the gene matches: 5. The germline gives CDR1 MDHEN, CDR2 SYDVKM. The CDR3 region has the DNA TGTGCCAGCAGCCGACAGGGGGTGGCCGGGGAGCTGTTTTTT. Encoded protein: CASSRQGVAGELFF.

CDR3 residues: CASSPGGYGYTF. The CDR3 DNA reads TGCGCCAGCAGCCCAGGGGGTTATGGCTACACCTTC. The genes are TRBV4-1 and TRBJ1-2; 7 bases are a match to TRBD1. This CDR3 is built from 12 residues. Germline CDR1 and CDR2: MGHRA and YSYEKL. V lost 4 bases and J lost 5; bases outside the gene matches: 1.

This clone appeared once. The rearrangement joins TRBV15 to TRBJ2-2; no reliable D call. V lost 1 base, J lost 10 bases, and 10 bases lay in between. Germline V gene lookup returns CDR1 LNHNV and CDR2 YYDKDF (reference sequence). The CDR3 loop spans 13 amino acids. The chain's CDR3 is CATSRVVAAELFF. CDR3 nucleotides: TGTGCCACCAGCAGAGTGGTGGCGGCGGAGCTGTTTTTT.

The chain employs TRBV27 and TRBJ2-4; no clear D gene. The V end was cut by 2 bases, the J end by 3 bases, with 8 bases between. The CDR3 length is 14 residues. Looked up from germline, CDR1 is MNHEY and CDR2 is SMNVEV (reference sequence). CDR3: CASSLKPNKNIQYF. CDR3 nucleotide sequence: TGTGCCAGCAGTTTAAAGCCAAACAAAAACATTCAGTACTTC.

The genes are TRBV19 and TRBJ2-7; TRBD1 aligns across 7 bases. This CDR3 is 15 amino acids long. The junction had 11 bases not matched to a gene; V was cut back by 5 bases and J by 4 bases. The germline V gene encodes CDR1 LNHDA and CDR2 SQIVND (reference sequence). CDR3 region: CASSVQGGPLYEQYF. CDR3 bases: TGTGCCAGTAGTGTACAAGGGGGCCCTTTATACGAGCAGTACTTC.

This sequence joins TRBV5-1 and TRBJ2-2, with a weak D call TRBD2 (6 bases). This CDR3 has 16 amino acids. Germline V lookup: CDR1 SGHRS, CDR2 YFSETQ. Trimming took 1 base from V and 2 from J, leaving 12 bases between them. CDR3: CASSLFSSVNTGELFF. CDR3 DNA sequence: TGCGCCAGCAGCTTGTTCTCTAGCGTTAACACCGGGGAGCTGTTTTTT.

This chain connects TRBV30 to TRBJ1-2; 7 bases match TRBD1. The CDR3 is 13 residues long. V trimming: 8 bases; J trimming: 6 bases; junction bases outside the gene matches: 12. Germline CDR1 reads GTSNPN; CDR2 reads SVGIG (reference sequence). CDR3 loop: CAKHGTALDGYTF. The CDR3, as DNA: TGTGCCAAGCATGGGACAGCCTTGGATGGCTACACCTTC.

This clone was picked up one time. The V gene is TRBV27, the J gene TRBJ2-1; TRBD2 agrees at 14 bases. The CDR3 contains 16 residues. The germline V gene has CDR1 MNHEY and CDR2 SMNVEV (reference sequence). The V gene end was trimmed by 3 bases and the J gene end by 8 bases; junction bases not matched to a gene: 6. The CDR3 spells CASSFGTSGSSDEQFF. Here the CDR3 DNA reads TGTGCCAGCAGTTTCGGGACTAGCGGGAGTAGTGATGAGCAGTTCTTC.

This chain uses TRBV5-1 with TRBJ2-5; 8 bases are a match to TRBD2. The trim removed 1 base at V and 2 bases at J, leaving 13 bases unmatched. The CDR3 loop spans 18 amino acids. CDR1 is SGHRS and CDR2 is YFSETQ in the germline V gene. CDR3 sequence: CASSLQPTSGRGQETQYF. The CDR3 bases are TGCGCCAGCAGCTTGCAACCTACTAGCGGCCGAGGGCAAGAGACCCAGTACTTC.

This chain connects TRBV6-5 to TRBJ2-2; D not resolved. The CDR3 runs to 13 residues. The germline CDR1 and CDR2 sequences are MNHEY and SVGAGI. V was trimmed by 7 bases and J by 0 bases, leaving 6 bases between them. The CDR3 here is CASTRSNTGELFF. The CDR3 bases are TGTGCCAGCACTAGGTCGAACACCGGGGAGCTGTTTTTT.

This clone was picked up one time. V and J are TRBV5-6 and TRBJ2-4; no reliable D call. Germline lookup yields CDR1 SGHDT and CDR2 YYEEEE. V was clipped by 6 bases and J by 4 bases, with 14 bases between them. The CDR3 length is 14 residues. CDR3 region: CASIHSAAKNIQYF. Here the CDR3 DNA reads TGTGCCAGCATCCACTCCGCGGCTAAAAACATTCAGTACTTC.

This chain links TRBV9 with TRBJ2-5; the match to TRBD2 covers 7 bases. The germline V gene has CDR1 SGDLS and CDR2 YYNGEE. The J segment lost 1 base and the V segment lost 2 bases, leaving 5 bases of the junction unmatched. The CDR3 extends over 15 amino acids. As DNA, the CDR3 is TGTGCCAGCAGCGTGGAGGGAGGGCCCCAAGAGACCCAGTACTTC. Its protein product is CASSVEGGPQETQYF.

This chain joins TRBV5-1 and TRBJ2-1; weak D call: TRBD1 (6 bases). V shed 4 bases and J shed 8 bases, with 13 bases lying between them. The CDR3 has 13 amino acids. Germline V gene sequence: CDR1 SGHRS, CDR2 YFSETQ. The CDR3 reads CASSPGTSDEQFF. In DNA form, the CDR3 reads TGCGCCAGCAGCCCTGGGACATCGGATGAGCAGTTCTTC.

The chain combines TRBV9 with TRBJ2-4; the D gene is possibly TRBD1 (5 bases). The CDR3 is 16 residues long. The germline CDR1 and CDR2 sequences are SGDLS and YYNGEE. The V gene lost 0 bases and the J gene lost 0 bases, with 10 bases spanning the gap. This CDR3 is CASSVVQVVAKNIQYF. In DNA, the CDR3 is TGTGCCAGCAGCGTAGTACAGGTAGTAGCCAAAAACATTCAGTACTTC.

This chain connects TRBV11-3 to TRBJ1-2; D unclear. V lost 3 bases to trimming and J lost 5 bases, with 10 bases between them. The CDR3 totals 13 residues. Germline V lookup: CDR1 SGHNT, CDR2 YENEEA. The CDR3 loop is CASSFTEAYGYTF. DNA for the CDR3: TGTGCCAGCAGCTTCACGGAGGCGTATGGCTACACCTTC.

The chain employs TRBV19 and TRBJ2-7; TRBD2 aligns across 14 bases. The ends lost 5 bases at V and 5 bases at J; junction bases unmatched: 11. CDR3 length equals 17 residues. Per germline, CDR1 LNHDA and CDR2 SQIVND (reference sequence). CDR3 coding DNA: TGTGCCAGTAGTTCCACGGGACTAGCGGGAGTAGGTGACGAGCAGTACTTC. Encoded protein: CASSSTGLAGVGDEQYF.

This sequence joins TRBV18 and TRBJ2-7, with TRBD1 matching 7 bases. CDR1 is KGHSH and CDR2 is LQKENI in the germline V gene. Trimming at V came to 5 bases and at J to 2 bases, leaving 9 bases not matched to a gene. There are 15 residues in the CDR3. CDR3: CASSTISGQPYEQYF. The CDR3 nucleotides are TGTGCCAGCTCAACCATATCGGGACAGCCCTACGAGCAGTACTTC.

In its sample, this clone was seen once. The genes are TRBV19 and TRBJ1-1; D uncertain. Germline V gene data show CDR1 as LNHDA and CDR2 as SQIVND (reference sequence). Trimming left V 5 bases short and J 4 bases short, with 14 bases between. The CDR3 extends over 14 amino acids. CDR3 residues: CASSRPSRSTEAFF. The CDR3 DNA sequence: TGTGCCAGTAGTCGTCCCTCCCGGAGCACTGAAGCTTTCTTT.

The chain is built from TRBV7-9 and TRBJ2-7; 7 positions match TRBD2. This CDR3 has 18 amino acids. Germline CDR1 and CDR2: SEHNR and FQNEAQ (reference sequence). V dropped 4 bases and J dropped 3; count of bases not matched to a gene: 18. CDR3 region: CASSSGGSTPRGDYEQYF. The DNA of the CDR3 is TGTGCCAGCAGCTCCGGGGGGTCGACCCCCCGAGGGGACTACGAGCAGTACTTC.

The chain has TRBV4-1 and TRBJ1-2, with a weak D call TRBD1 (5 bases). V was shortened by 6 bases and J by 4 bases, with 21 bases between the two germline ends. The CDR3 totals 16 residues. Germline lookup yields CDR1 MGHRA and CDR2 YSYEKL. The CDR3 coding sequence is TGCGCCAGCAGACAGAAAAGGGACGGGACTGGCTATGGCTACACCTTC. This sequence encodes CASRQKRDGTGYGYTF.

This clone was recorded only once. The chain employs TRBV5-1 and TRBJ1-5; D is perhaps TRBD1 (6 bases). This CDR3 region has 14 residues. Germline CDR1 is SGHRS and CDR2 is YFSETQ. V was cut by 4 bases and J by 2 bases, with 10 bases left in between. CDR3 sequence (DNA): TGCGCCAGCAGCAAGGACAGTCGCAATCAGCCCCAGCATTTT. It codes for CASSKDSRNQPQHF.

As regards this clone: Other DNA variants within this sample encode the same CDR3. V and J are TRBV9 and TRBJ2-7; possibly TRBD1 for D (6 bases). CDR1 is SGDLS and CDR2 is YYNGEE in the germline V gene. The CDR3 spans 14 residues. V dropped 0 bases and J dropped 3 bases, with 10 bases sitting between them. The CDR3 protein is CASSVGSDSYEQYF. Here the CDR3 DNA reads TGTGCCAGCAGCGTAGGGTCGGACAGCTACGAGCAGTACTTC. Using reference TRBV9 and TRBJ2-7 for the parts outside the CDR3, the full variable domain is DSGVTQTPKHLITATGQRVTLRCSPRSGDLSVYWYQQSLDQGLQFLIQYYNGEERAKGNILERFSAQQFPDLHSELNLSSLELGDSALYFCASSVGSDSYEQYFGPGTRLTVT.

This chain links TRBV7-9 with TRBJ2-5, with D possibly matching TRBD1 (5 bases). Germline V gene lookup returns CDR1 SEHNR and CDR2 FQNEAQ (reference sequence). CDR3 length: 14 amino acids. Trimming removed 2 bases at V and 4 bases at J, with 11 bases between. Here the CDR3 reads CASSLSMGPETQYF. For the CDR3, the DNA is TGTGCCAGCAGCTTATCGATGGGGCCAGAGACCCAGTACTTC.

This chain uses TRBV10-2 with TRBJ2-7, with 7 bases aligning to TRBD2. The V gene's germline CDR1 is WSHSY and CDR2 SAAADI. The CDR3 totals 16 residues. V trimming: 2 bases; J trimming: 0 bases; junction bases outside the gene matches: 7. The chain's CDR3 is CASSEGTLANSYEQYF. As DNA, the CDR3 is TGCGCCAGCAGTGAGGGAACACTAGCGAACTCCTACGAGCAGTACTTC.